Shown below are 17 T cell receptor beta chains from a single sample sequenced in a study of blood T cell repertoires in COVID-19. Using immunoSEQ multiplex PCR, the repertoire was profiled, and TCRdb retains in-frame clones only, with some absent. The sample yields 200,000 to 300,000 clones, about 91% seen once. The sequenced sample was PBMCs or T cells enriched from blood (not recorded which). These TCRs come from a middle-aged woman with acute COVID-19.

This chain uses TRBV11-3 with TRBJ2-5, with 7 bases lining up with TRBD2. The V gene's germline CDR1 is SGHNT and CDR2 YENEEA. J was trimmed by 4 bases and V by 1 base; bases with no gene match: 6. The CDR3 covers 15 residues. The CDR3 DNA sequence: TGTGCCAGCAGCTTAGGGGAGGGCGAGGGAGAGACCCAGTACTTC. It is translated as CASSLGEGEGETQYF.

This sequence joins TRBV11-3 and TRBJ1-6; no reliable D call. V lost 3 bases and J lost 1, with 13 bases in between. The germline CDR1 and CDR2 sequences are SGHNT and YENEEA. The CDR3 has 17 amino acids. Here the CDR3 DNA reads TGTGCCAGCAGCTTCGGGAGTCGGGGTTCCTATAATTCACCCCTCCACTTT. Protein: CASSFGSRGSYNSPLHF.

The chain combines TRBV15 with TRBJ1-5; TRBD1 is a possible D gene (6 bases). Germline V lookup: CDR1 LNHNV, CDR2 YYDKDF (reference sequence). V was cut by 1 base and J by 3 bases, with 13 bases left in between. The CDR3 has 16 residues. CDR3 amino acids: CATSRGTANFNQPQHF. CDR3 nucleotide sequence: TGTGCCACCAGCAGAGGGACAGCCAACTTCAATCAGCCCCAGCATTTT.

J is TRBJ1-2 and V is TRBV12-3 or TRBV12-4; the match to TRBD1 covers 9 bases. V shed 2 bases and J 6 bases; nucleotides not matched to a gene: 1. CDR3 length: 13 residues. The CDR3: CASSLRDRDGYTF. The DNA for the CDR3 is TGTGCCAGCAGTTTAAGGGACAGGGATGGCTACACCTTC.

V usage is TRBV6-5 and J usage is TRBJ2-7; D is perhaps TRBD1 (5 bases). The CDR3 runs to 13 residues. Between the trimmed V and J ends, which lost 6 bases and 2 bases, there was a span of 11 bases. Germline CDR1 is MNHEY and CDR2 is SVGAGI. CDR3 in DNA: TGTGCCAGCAGCCAGGGCGGTGCCTACGAGCAGTACGTC. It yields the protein CASSQGGAYEQYV.

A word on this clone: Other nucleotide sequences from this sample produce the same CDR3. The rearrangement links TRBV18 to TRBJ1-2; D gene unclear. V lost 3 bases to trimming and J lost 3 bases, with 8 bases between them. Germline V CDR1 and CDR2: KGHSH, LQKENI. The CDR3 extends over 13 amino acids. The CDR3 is CASSPGQDYGYTF. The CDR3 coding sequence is TGTGCCAGCTCACCGGGCCAAGACTATGGCTACACCTTC. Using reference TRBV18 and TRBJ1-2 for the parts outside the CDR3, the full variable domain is NAGVMQNPRHLVRRRGQEARLRCSPMKGHSHVYWYRQLPEEGLKFMVYLQKENIIDESGMPKERFSAEFPKEGPSILRIQQVVRGDSAAYFCASSPGQDYGYTFGSGTRLTVV.

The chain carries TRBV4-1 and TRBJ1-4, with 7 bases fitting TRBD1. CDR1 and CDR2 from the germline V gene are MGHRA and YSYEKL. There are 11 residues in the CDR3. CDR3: CATGQNEKLFF. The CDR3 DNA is TGCGCAACGGGACAGAATGAAAAACTGTTTTTT.

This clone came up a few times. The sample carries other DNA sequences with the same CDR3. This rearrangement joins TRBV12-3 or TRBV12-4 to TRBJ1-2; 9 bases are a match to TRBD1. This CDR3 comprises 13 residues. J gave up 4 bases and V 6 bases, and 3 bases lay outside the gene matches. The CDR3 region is CASSPTGGYGYTF. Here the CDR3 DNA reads TGTGCCAGCAGCCCGACAGGGGGCTATGGCTACACCTTC.

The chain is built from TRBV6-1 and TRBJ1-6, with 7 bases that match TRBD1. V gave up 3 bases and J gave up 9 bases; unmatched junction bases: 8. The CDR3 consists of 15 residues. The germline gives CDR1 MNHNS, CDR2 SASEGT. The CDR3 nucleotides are TGTGCCAGCAGTGACGGACAGGTGGAGAGTTCACCCCTCCACTTT. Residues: CASSDGQVESSPLHF.

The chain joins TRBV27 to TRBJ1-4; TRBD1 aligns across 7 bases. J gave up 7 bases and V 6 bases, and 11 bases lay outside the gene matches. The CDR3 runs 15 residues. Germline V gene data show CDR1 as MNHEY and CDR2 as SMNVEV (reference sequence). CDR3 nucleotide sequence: TGTGCCAGCAGCCTTAACAGGGGATCTCCTGAAAAACTGTTTTTT. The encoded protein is CASSLNRGSPEKLFF.

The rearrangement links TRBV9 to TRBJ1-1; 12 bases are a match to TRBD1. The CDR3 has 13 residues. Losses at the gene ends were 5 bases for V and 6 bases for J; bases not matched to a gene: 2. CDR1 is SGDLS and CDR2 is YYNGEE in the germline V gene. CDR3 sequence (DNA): TGTGCCAGCAGGGGACAGGGGGCCTCTGAAGCTTTCTTT. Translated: CASRGQGASEAFF. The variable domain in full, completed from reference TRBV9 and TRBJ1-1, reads DSGVTQTPKHLITATGQRVTLRCSPRSGDLSVYWYQQSLDQGLQFLIQYYNGEERAKGNILERFSAQQFPDLHSELNLSSLELGDSALYFCASRGQGASEAFFGQGTRLTVV.

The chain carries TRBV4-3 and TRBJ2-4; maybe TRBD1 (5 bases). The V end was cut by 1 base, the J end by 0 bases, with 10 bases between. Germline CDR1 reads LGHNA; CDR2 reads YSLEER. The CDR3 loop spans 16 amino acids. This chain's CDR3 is CASSQGGSVAKNIQYF. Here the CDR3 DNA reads TGCGCCAGCAGCCAAGGGGGCAGCGTAGCCAAAAACATTCAGTACTTC.

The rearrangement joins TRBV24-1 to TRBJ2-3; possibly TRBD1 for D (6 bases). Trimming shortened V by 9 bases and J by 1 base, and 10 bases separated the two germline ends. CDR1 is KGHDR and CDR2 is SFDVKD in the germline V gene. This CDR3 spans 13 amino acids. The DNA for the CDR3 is TGTGCCACCGCGGACAGACGCACAGATACGCAGTATTTT. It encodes CATADRRTDTQYF.

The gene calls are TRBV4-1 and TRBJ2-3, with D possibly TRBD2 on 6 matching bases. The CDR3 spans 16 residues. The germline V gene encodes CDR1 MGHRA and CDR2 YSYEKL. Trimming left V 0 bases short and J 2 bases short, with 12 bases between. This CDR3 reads CASSQERGIITDTQYF. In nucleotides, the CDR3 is TGCGCCAGCAGCCAAGAGCGGGGAATCATCACAGATACGCAGTATTTT.

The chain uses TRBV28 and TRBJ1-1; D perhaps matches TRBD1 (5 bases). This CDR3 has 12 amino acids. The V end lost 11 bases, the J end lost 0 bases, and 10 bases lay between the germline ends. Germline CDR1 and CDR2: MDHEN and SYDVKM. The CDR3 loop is CASGEMNTEAFF. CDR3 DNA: TGTGCCTCGGGGGAGATGAACACTGAAGCTTTCTTT.

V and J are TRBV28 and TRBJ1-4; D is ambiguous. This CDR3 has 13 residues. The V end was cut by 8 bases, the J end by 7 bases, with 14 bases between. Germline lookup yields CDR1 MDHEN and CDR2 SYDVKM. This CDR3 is CASGGNTREKLFF. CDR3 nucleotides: TGTGCCAGCGGAGGCAACACCCGTGAAAAACTGTTTTTT.

The CDR3 DNA is TGCGCCAGCAGCCAAGGTGCAGGGCCGGATCGCTACACCTTC. Translated, it gives CASSQGAGPDRYTF. The rearrangement links TRBV4-1 to TRBJ1-2; possible D gene TRBD1, 5 bases. There are 14 residues in the CDR3. V lost 1 base to trimming and J lost 9 bases, with 15 bases between them. Germline V gene sequence: CDR1 MGHRA, CDR2 YSYEKL.